The rows below give T cell receptor beta chains drawn from one sample of a study of blood T cell repertoires in COVID-19. Here immunoSEQ multiplex PCR was the method, and the copy in TCRdb shows in-frame clones only, minus some. The sample carries under 200,000 clones, roughly 84% recorded once. Material for sequencing was peripheral blood. Receptors were obtained from a woman in her sixties or seventies with COVID-19, enrolled during active disease. Both conserved end residues are part of each CDR3. The D gene is left open where the match is weak. Rows may omit the clone size; those that give it use once, few, many or a size class.

v_call: TRBV7-8; j_call: TRBJ1-1; d_call: .; clone_size: .; cdr3_nt: TGTGCCAGCAGTCAGGGGAAGGCGGCTGAAGCTTTCTTT; cdr3_aa: CASSQGKAAEAFF
v_call: TRBV6-6; j_call: TRBJ1-1; d_call: TRBD1; clone_size: .; cdr3_nt: TGTGCCAGCAACGACCTGACAGGGAAGGGTGAAGCTTTCTTT; cdr3_aa: CASNDLTGKGEAFF
v_call: TRBV10-3; j_call: TRBJ1-1; d_call: .; clone_size: once; cdr3_nt: TGTGCCATCAGTGAGCCAGGGAACACTGAAGCTTTCTTT; cdr3_aa: CAISEPGNTEAFF
v_call: TRBV25-1; j_call: TRBJ2-2; d_call: .; clone_size: .; cdr3_nt: TGTGCCAGCAGTGAAGATAGCGCTTCCACCGGGGAGCTGTTTTTT; cdr3_aa: CASSEDSASTGELFF
v_call: TRBV6-5; j_call: TRBJ1-2; d_call: TRBD1; clone_size: .; cdr3_nt: TGTGCCAGCAGTTACTCCCGAACAGGGGGAAGCTATGGCTACACCTTC; cdr3_aa: CASSYSRTGGSYGYTF
v_call: TRBV9; j_call: TRBJ1-2; d_call: TRBD1; clone_size: .; cdr3_nt: TGTGCCAGCAGCGCTGGGGACAGGGCTGGCTACACCTTC; cdr3_aa: CASSAGDRAGYTF
v_call: TRBV5-1; j_call: TRBJ1-1; d_call: .; clone_size: .; cdr3_nt: TGCGCCAGCAGCTCCGAGGCGGGACTCAGGAACACTGAAGCTTTCTTT; cdr3_aa: CASSSEAGLRNTEAFF
v_call: TRBV15; j_call: TRBJ2-7; d_call: TRBD2; clone_size: .; cdr3_nt: TGTGCCACCAGCAGAGGGGTAGCGGGTGGCTACGAGCAGTACTTC; cdr3_aa: CATSRGVAGGYEQYF
v_call: TRBV7-2; j_call: TRBJ2-7; d_call: TRBD1; clone_size: .; cdr3_nt: TGTGCCAGCAGCCCATACGGAACAGGGGGCTACGAGCAGTACTTC; cdr3_aa: CASSPYGTGGYEQYF
v_call: TRBV28; j_call: TRBJ1-1; d_call: .; clone_size: .; cdr3_nt: TGTGCCAGCATAGCCCCGGGGTGGCAGAACACTGAAGCTTTCTTT; cdr3_aa: CASIAPGWQNTEAFF
v_call: TRBV5-1; j_call: TRBJ2-1; d_call: .; clone_size: .; cdr3_nt: TGCGCCAGCAGCTTGGCCATAGGGGCCTACAATGAGCAGTTCTTC; cdr3_aa: CASSLAIGAYNEQFF